The rows below give T cell receptor beta chains drawn from one sample of a study of cytomegalovirus exposure and HLA in healthy donors. TCRdb keeps only in-frame clones here, not all; method: immunoSEQ multiplex PCR. The sample consists of under 200,000 clones, about 81% of them appearing once. Sequencing was carried out using PBMCs. The receptor source for this set is a girl aged 10-17 years in good health and CMV-seropositive. The conserved cysteine and the conserved F or W are not part of the CDR3 here. Each record gives: V gene, J gene, CDR3 length, CDR3 protein.

v_gene: TRBV6-6; j_gene: TRBJ2-7; len: 12; CDR3aa: ASSYFDRGYEQY
v_gene: TRBV5-1; j_gene: TRBJ2-3; len: 12; CDR3aa: ASSPTSRADTQY
v_gene: TRBV29-1; j_gene: TRBJ2-1; len: 11; CDR3aa: SGSGTGNNEQF
v_gene: TRBV7-2; j_gene: TRBJ1-2; len: 11; CDR3aa: ASSPGQGVGYT
v_gene: TRBV7-9; j_gene: TRBJ1-5; len: 12; CDR3aa: ASSFAGWNQPQH
v_gene: TRBV5-1; j_gene: TRBJ2-3; len: 9; CDR3aa: ASSHTDTQY
v_gene: TRBV5-1; j_gene: TRBJ2-3; len: 15; CDR3aa: ASSLITGQGGTDTQY
v_gene: TRBV28; j_gene: TRBJ2-3; len: 12; CDR3aa: ASKLAGGPDTQY
v_gene: TRBV4-1; j_gene: TRBJ1-2; len: 14; CDR3aa: ASSQAVDRGNYGYT
v_gene: TRBV27; j_gene: TRBJ1-2; len: 11; CDR3aa: ASSPRTAYGYT
v_gene: TRBV7-2; j_gene: TRBJ2-7; len: 12; CDR3aa: ASSSELVSYEQY
v_gene: TRBV11-2; j_gene: TRBJ2-1; len: 17; CDR3aa: ASSLVIGSGGALGNEQF